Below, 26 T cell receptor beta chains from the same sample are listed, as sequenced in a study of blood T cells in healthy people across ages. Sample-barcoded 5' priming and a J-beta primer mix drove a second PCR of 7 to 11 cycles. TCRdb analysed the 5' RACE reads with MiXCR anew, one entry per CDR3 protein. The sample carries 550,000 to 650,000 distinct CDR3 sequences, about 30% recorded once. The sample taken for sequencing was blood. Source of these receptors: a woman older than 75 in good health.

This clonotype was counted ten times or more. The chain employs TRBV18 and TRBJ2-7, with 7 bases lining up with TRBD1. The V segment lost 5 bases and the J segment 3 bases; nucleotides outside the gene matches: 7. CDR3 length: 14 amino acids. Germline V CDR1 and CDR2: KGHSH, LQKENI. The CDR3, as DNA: TGTGCCAGCTCAACCGGGACAGCCGACTACGAGCAGTACTTC. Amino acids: CASSTGTADYEQYF.

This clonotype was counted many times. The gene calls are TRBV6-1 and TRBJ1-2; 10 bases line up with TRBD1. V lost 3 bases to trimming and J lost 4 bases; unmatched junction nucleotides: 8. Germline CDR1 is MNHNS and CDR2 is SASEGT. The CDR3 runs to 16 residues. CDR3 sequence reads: CASSDRLGDRGYGYTF. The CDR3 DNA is TGTGCCAGCAGTGATCGTCTGGGGGACAGGGGCTATGGCTACACCTTC.

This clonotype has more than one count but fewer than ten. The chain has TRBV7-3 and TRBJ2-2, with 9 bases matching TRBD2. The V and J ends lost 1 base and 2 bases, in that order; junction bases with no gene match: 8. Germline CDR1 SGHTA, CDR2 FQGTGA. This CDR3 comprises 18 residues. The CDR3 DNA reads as TGTGCCAGCAGCTTAAGGTTTAGCGGGGGACTAAACACCGGGGAGCTGTTTTTT. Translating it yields CASSLRFSGGLNTGELFF.

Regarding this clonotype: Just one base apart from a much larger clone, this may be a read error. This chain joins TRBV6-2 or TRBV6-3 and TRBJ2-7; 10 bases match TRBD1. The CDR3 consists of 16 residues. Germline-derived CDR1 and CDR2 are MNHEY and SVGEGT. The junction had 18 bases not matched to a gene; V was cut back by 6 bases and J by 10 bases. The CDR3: CASRQTGTGAIEAQYF. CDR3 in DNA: TGTGCCAGCAGGCAAACCGGGACAGGGGCAATAGAGGCCCAGTACTTC.

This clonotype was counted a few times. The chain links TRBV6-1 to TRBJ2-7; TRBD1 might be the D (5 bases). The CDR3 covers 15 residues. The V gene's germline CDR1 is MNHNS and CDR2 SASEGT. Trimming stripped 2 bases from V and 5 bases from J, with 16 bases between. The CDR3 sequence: CASSEWSGQGHEQYF. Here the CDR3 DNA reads TGTGCCAGCAGTGAATGGTCCGGGCAGGGCCACGAGCAGTACTTC.

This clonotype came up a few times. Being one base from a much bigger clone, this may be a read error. In DNA, the CDR3 is TGCAGCGTTGACAGGAACACTGAAGCTTTCTTT. It codes for CSVDRNTEAFF. The V gene is TRBV29-1, the J gene TRBJ1-1, with D hard to call. With 3 bases removed from V and 1 base from J, the gap between germline ends came to 3 bases. Germline CDR1 SQVTM, CDR2 ANQGSEA. The CDR3 totals 11 residues.

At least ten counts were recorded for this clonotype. The CDR3 sequence is CASRGSGTGGWLYNEQFF. CDR3 nucleotide sequence: TGTGCCAGCAGGGGATCCGGGACAGGGGGCTGGTTGTACAATGAGCAGTTCTTC. This chain links TRBV7-8 with TRBJ2-1; 12 bases map to TRBD1. Germline V CDR1 and CDR2: SGHVS, FQNEAQ. The CDR3 runs 18 residues. V shed 6 bases and J 4 bases; nucleotides not matched to a gene: 13.

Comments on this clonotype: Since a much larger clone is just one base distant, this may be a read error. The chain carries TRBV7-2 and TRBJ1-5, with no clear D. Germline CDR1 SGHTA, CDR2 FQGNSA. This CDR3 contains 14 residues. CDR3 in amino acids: CASSLGNSNQPRHF. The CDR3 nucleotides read TGTGCCAGCAGTCTGGGTAATAGCAATCAGCCCCGGCATTTT.

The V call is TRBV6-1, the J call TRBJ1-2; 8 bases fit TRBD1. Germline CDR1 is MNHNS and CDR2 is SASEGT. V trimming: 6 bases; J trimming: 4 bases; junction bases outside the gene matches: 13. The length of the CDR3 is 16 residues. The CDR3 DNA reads TGTGCCAGCAGCCCCAGTAGGGACAGGTTACGCTATGGCTACACCTTC. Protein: CASSPSRDRLRYGYTF.

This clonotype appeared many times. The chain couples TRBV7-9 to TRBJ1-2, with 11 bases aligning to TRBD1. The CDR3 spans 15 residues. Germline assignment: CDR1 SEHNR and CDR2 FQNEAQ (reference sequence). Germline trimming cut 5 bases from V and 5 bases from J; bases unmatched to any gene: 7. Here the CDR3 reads CASSQPGQGGYGYTF. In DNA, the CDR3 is TGTGCCAGCAGCCAACCGGGACAGGGGGGATATGGCTACACCTTC.

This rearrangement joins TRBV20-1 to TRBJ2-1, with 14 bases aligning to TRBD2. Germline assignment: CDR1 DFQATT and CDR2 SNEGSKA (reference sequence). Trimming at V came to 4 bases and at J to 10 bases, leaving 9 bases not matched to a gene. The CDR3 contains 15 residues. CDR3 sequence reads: CSATPGLAGVWEQFF. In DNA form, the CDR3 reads TGCAGTGCTACACCGGGACTAGCGGGAGTGTGGGAGCAGTTCTTC.

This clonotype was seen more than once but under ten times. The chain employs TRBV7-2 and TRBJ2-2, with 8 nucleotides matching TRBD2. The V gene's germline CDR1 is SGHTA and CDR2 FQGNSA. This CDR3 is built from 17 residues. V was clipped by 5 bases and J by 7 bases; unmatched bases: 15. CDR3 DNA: TGTGCCAGCAGCCCTGGCGTCCGGGGGGGCCTTATCGGGGAGCTGTTTTTT. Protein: CASSPGVRGGLIGELFF.

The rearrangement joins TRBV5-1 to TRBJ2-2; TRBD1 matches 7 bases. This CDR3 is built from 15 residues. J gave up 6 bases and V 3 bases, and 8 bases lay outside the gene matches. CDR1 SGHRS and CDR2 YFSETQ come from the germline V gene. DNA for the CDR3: TGCGCCAGCAGCTCGACGGATACAGGGGCCGGGGAGCTGTTTTTT. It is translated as CASSSTDTGAGELFF. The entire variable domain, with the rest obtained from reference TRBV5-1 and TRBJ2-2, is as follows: KAGVTQTPRYLIKTRGQQVTLSCSPISGHRSVSWYQQTPGQGLQFLFEYFSETQRNKGNFPGRFSGRQFSNSRSEMNVSTLELGDSALYLCASSSTDTGAGELFFGEGSRLTVL.

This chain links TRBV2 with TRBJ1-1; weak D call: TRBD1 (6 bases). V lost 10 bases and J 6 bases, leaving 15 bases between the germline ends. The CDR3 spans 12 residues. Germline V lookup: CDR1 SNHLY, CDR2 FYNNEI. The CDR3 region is CAKEGRGAEAFF. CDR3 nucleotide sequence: TGTGCCAAAGAAGGCAGGGGCGCTGAAGCTTTCTTT.

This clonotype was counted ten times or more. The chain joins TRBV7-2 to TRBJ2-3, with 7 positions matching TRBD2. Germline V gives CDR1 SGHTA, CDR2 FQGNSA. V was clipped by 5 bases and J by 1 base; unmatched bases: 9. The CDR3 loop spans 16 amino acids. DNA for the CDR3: TGTGCCAGCAGCGTAAGCGGGGCGGGGGGCACAGATACGCAGTATTTT. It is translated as CASSVSGAGGTDTQYF.

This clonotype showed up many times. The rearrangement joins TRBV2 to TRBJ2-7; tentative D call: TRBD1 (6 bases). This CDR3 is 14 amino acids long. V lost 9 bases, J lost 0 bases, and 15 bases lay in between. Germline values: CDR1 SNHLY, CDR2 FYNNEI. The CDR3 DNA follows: TGTGCCAGTAAAGACAGGCCAAGCTCCTACGAGCAGTACTTC. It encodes CASKDRPSSYEQYF.

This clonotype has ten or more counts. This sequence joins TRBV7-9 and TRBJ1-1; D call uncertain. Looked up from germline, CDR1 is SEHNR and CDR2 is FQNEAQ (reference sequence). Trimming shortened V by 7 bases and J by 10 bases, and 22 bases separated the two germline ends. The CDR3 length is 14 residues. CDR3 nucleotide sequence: TGTGCCAGCAACTTCCCGACGGCGGAGAATAGAGCTTTCTTT. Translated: CASNFPTAENRAFF.

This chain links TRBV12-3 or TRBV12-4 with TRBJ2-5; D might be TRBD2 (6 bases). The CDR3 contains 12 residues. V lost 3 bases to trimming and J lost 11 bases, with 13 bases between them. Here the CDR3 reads CASSFGSREQYF. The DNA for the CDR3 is TGTGCCAGCAGTTTCGGCAGTCGGGAGCAGTACTTC.

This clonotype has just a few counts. CDR3 in amino acids: CAANDRPNTEAFF. In DNA form, the CDR3 reads TGTGCCGCCAACGACAGGCCGAACACTGAAGCTTTCTTT. This sequence joins TRBV10-3 and TRBJ1-1; D is perhaps TRBD1 (6 bases). In germline, CDR1 is ENHRY, CDR2 SYGVKD. Trimming shortened V by 11 bases and J by 1 base, and 14 bases separated the two germline ends. This CDR3 is built from 13 residues.

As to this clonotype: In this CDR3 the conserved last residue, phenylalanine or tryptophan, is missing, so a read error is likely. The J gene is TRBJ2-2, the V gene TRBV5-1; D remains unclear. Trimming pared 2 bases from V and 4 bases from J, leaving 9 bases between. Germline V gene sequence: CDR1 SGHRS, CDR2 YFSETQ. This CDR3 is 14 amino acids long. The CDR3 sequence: CASSFDRGTGELFC. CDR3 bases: TGCGCCAGCAGCTTCGACCGTGGCACCGGGGAGCTGTTTTGT.

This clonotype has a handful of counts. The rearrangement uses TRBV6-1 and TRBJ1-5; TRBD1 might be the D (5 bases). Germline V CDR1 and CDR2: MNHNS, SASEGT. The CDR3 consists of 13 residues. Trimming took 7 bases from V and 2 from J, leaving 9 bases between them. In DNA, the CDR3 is TGTGCCAGCATAGGGACGGGCAATCAGCCCCAGCATTTT. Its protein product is CASIGTGNQPQHF.

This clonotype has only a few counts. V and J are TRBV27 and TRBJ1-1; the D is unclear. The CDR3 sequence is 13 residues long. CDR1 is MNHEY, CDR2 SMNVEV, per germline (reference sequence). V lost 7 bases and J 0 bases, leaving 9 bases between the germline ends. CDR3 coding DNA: TGTGCCAGCACAAGTGGGATGAACACTGAAGCTTTCTTT. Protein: CASTSGMNTEAFF.

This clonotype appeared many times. Written as DNA, the CDR3 is TGTGCCAGCAGCCTGAGGACGGGCTTGAACACTGAAGCTTTCTTT. Protein sequence: CASSLRTGLNTEAFF. The chain links TRBV7-2 to TRBJ1-1; D ambiguous. The V gene's germline CDR1 is SGHTA and CDR2 FQGNSA. Trimming took 5 bases from V and 0 from J, leaving 13 bases between them. This CDR3 has 15 amino acids.

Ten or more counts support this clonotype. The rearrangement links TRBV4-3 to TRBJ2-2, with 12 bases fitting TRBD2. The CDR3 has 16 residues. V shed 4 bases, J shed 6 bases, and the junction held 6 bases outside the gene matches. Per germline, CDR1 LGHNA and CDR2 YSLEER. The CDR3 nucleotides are TGCGCCAGCAGCCTCGCTAGCGGGGGGGCCTCCGGGGAGCTGTTTTTT. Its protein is CASSLASGGASGELFF.

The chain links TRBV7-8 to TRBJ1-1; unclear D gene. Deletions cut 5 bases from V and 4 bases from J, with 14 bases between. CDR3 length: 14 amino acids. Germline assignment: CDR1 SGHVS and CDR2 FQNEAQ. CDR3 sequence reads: CASSPDPSRTEAFF. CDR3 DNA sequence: TGTGCCAGCAGCCCCGATCCCTCGCGCACTGAAGCTTTCTTT.

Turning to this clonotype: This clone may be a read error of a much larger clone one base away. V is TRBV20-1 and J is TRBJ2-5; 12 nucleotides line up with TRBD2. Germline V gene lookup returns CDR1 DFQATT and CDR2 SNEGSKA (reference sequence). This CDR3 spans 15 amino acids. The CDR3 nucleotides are TGCAGTGCCGACCGACTAGCGGGGGCCCGAGAGGCCCAGTACTTC. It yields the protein CSADRLAGAREAQYF.